The rows below give T cell receptor beta chains drawn from one sample of a study of early T cells in non-severe SARS-CoV-2 infection. Each CDR3 protein gets one entry after TCRdb re-called the 5' RACE reads with MiXCR. The sample has nearly 90,000 distinct CDR3 sequences, approximately 15% seen once. The sequenced material came from whole blood. The receptor source for this set is an adult who was a healthcare worker with PCR-confirmed SARS-CoV-2 infection or an uninfected control (not recorded which). Each CDR3 is given with its conserved first and last residue. Fields, in order: V gene, D gene, J gene, clone size, CDR3 protein, CDR3 DNA. A D gene is named only where the DNA matches it firmly. The listing skips clone size in some rows; elsewhere it reads once, few, many or a size class.

TRBV7-9	-	TRBJ2-2	few	CASSLSVITNTGELFF	TGTGCCAGCAGCTTAAGCGTCATCACGAACACCGGGGAGCTGTTTTTT
TRBV27	-	TRBJ2-6	-	CASSLSHTRSGANVLTF	TGTGCCAGCAGTTTATCCCACACCCGTTCTGGGGCCAACGTCCTGACTTTC
TRBV7-9	-	TRBJ2-3	-	CASSSHGQGLGDTQYF	TGTGCCAGCAGCTCCCACGGCCAGGGATTAGGAGATACGCAGTATTTT
TRBV28	-	TRBJ1-1	-	CASTPGGGRWAFF	TGTGCCAGCACCCCTGGAGGGGGTCGGTGGGCTTTCTTT
TRBV7-7	-	TRBJ2-5	-	CTSSPEWRSQETQYF	TGTACCAGCAGCCCCGAATGGCGCAGCCAAGAGACCCAGTACTTC
TRBV20-1	-	TRBJ2-1	few	CSARSDGAEQFF	TGCAGTGCTAGATCGGACGGCGCTGAGCAGTTCTTC
TRBV29-1	-	TRBJ1-2	few	CSVDQGIHGYTF	TGCAGCGTTGACCAGGGGATCCATGGCTACACCTTC
TRBV6-1	TRBD2	TRBJ2-7	-	CASSEYAGDSYEQYF	TGTGCCAGCAGTGAATATGCGGGAGACTCCTACGAGCAGTACTTC
TRBV7-9	-	TRBJ2-7	many	CASSLEVLYEQYF	TGTGCCAGCAGCCTAGAGGTCCTCTACGAGCAGTACTTC
TRBV2	TRBD2	TRBJ2-7	-	CASIPGLAGISYEQYF	TGTGCCAGCATCCCCGGACTAGCGGGGATCTCCTACGAGCAGTACTTC
TRBV12-5	-	TRBJ2-5	-	CASGHPTGTQYF	TGTGCTAGTGGCCATCCAACCGGGACCCAGTACTTC
TRBV5-6	-	TRBJ2-1	few	CASSPWTVTSYNEQFF	TGTGCCAGCAGCCCATGGACAGTCACATCCTACAATGAGCAGTTCTTC
TRBV6-6	-	TRBJ2-7	few	CASSTPGLGYEQYF	TGTGCCAGCAGTACCCCTGGGCTCGGGTACGAGCAGTACTTC
TRBV29-1	-	TRBJ2-1	-	CSVPYNEQFF	TGCAGCGTCCCCTACAATGAGCAGTTCTTC
TRBV6-2/TRBV6-3	-	TRBJ1-1	many	CASSYNGLGTEAFF	TGTGCCAGCAGTTACAACGGCCTGGGCACTGAAGCTTTCTTT
TRBV12-3/TRBV12-4	-	TRBJ2-3	few	CASRSRGSTSTDTQYF	TGTGCCAGCAGGTCCCGGGGGAGCACTAGCACAGATACGCAGTATTTT
TRBV27	-	TRBJ2-3	-	CASSRRDTYTDTQYF	TGTGCCAGCAGTCGCCGGGACACCTACACAGATACGCAGTATTTT
TRBV29-1	-	TRBJ2-7	-	CSVEVGNLPEQYF	TGCAGCGTTGAAGTCGGGAACCTCCCCGAGCAGTACTTC
TRBV11-2	TRBD1	TRBJ1-2	-	CASSLVTGGAGTGYTF	TGTGCCAGCAGCTTAGTAACAGGGGGCGCTGGGACTGGCTACACCTTC
TRBV29-1	-	TRBJ2-1	few	CSLIRDLLYNEQFF	TGCAGCCTAATCCGGGACTTGCTCTACAATGAGCAGTTCTTC